A single sample gave rise to the 6 T cell receptor beta chains below, sequenced in a study of cytomegalovirus exposure and HLA in healthy donors. The PCR contained 60 Vbeta and 13 Jbeta primers. Produced via immunoSEQ multiplex PCR; TCRdb's table is partial and in-frame only. The sample has about 94,000 clones; more than 60% are singletons. Sequenced input: PBMCs. The receptors originated from a man aged 25-45 years in good health and CMV-seronegative.

The chain links TRBV5-1 to TRBJ1-4; D is unclear. CDR1 and CDR2 (germline): SGHRS, YFSETQ. The CDR3 runs to 16 residues. V gave up 0 bases and J gave up 0 bases, with 9 bases separating them. This CDR3 reads CASSLVGRTTNEKLFF. Here the CDR3 DNA reads TGCGCCAGCAGCTTGGTCGGGAGAACAACTAATGAAAAACTGTTTTTT. The variable domain in full, with the rest retrieved from reference TRBV5-1 and TRBJ1-4, is KAGVTQTPRYLIKTRGQQVTLSCSPISGHRSVSWYQQTPGQGLQFLFEYFSETQRNKGNFPGRFSGRQFSNSRSEMNVSTLELGDSALYLCASSLVGRTTNEKLFFGSGTQLSVL.

The V and J genes are TRBV28 and TRBJ1-4, with TRBD1 matching over 10 bases. After removal of 7 bases from V and 7 bases from J, the junction contained 9 bases not matched to a gene. The germline V gene has CDR1 MDHEN and CDR2 SYDVKM. The CDR3 covers 15 residues. The CDR3, as DNA: TGTGCCAGCATTGAGACCGGGACAGGGGCTGAAAAACTGTTTTTT. This translates into CASIETGTGAEKLFF.

The rearrangement uses TRBV25-1 and TRBJ2-5; 7 nucleotides line up with TRBD2. Germline values: CDR1 MGHDK, CDR2 SYGVNS. CDR3 length equals 17 residues. V lost 2 bases to trimming and J lost 4 bases; unmatched junction nucleotides: 13. For the CDR3, the DNA is TGTGCCAGCAGTGAAGAGGGTAGAGGCGGGAGTCGAGAGACCCAGTACTTC. This codes for CASSEEGRGGSRETQYF. Full variable domain (rest looked up from reference TRBV25-1 and TRBJ2-5): EADIYQTPRYLVIGTGKKITLECSQTMGHDKMYWYQQDPGMELHLIHYSYGVNSTEKGDLSSESTVSRIRTEHFPLTLESARPSHTSQYLCASSEEGRGGSRETQYFGPGTRLLVL.

The rearrangement joins TRBV6-6 to TRBJ1-6; a weak D match, TRBD1 (6 bases). V lost 4 bases and J lost 7, with 11 bases in between. The CDR3 is 14 amino acids. Germline V gene data show CDR1 as MNHNY and CDR2 as SVGAGI (reference sequence). Here the CDR3 reads CASSLDSLNSPLHF. The CDR3 DNA sequence: TGTGCCAGCAGTTTGGACAGTTTGAATTCACCCCTCCACTTT.

The chain combines TRBV14 with TRBJ2-3; 9 nucleotides match TRBD2. With 3 bases clipped from V and 3 bases from J, the junction kept 7 bases outside the gene matches. The germline V gene has CDR1 SGHDN and CDR2 FVKESK. This CDR3 region has 16 residues. The CDR3 here is CASSQLAGRGTDTQYF. The CDR3 DNA sequence: TGTGCCAGCAGCCAGCTAGCGGGGAGGGGAACAGATACGCAGTATTTT.

This chain joins TRBV5-1 and TRBJ2-7, with 9 positions matching TRBD1. This CDR3 has 14 residues. V shed 5 bases, J shed 4 bases, and the junction held 7 bases outside the gene matches. Germline V gene sequence: CDR1 SGHRS, CDR2 YFSETQ. CDR3 coding DNA: TGCGCCAGCAGACGGGACAGGGATCCTTACGAGCAGTACTTC. This encodes CASRRDRDPYEQYF. The variable domain in full, completed from reference TRBV5-1 and TRBJ2-7, reads KAGVTQTPRYLIKTRGQQVTLSCSPISGHRSVSWYQQTPGQGLQFLFEYFSETQRNKGNFPGRFSGRQFSNSRSEMNVSTLELGDSALYLCASRRDRDPYEQYFGPGTRLTVT.